A single sample gave rise to the 12 T cell receptor beta chains below, sequenced in a study of blood T cell repertoires in COVID-19. Assay used: immunoSEQ multiplex PCR; TCRdb lists only in-frame clones, some missing. The data contain about 76,000 clones, roughly 83% of them singletons. The sample taken for sequencing was peripheral blood. These receptors originate from a man older than 75 with acute or convalescent COVID-19.

CDR3 in amino acids: CSASWGQGSGQPQHF. CDR3 bases: TGCAGTGCTAGTTGGGGACAGGGGAGCGGTCAGCCCCAGCATTTT. The gene calls are TRBV20-1 and TRBJ1-5, with TRBD1 matching 10 bases. V was pared by 3 bases and J by 6 bases, with 8 bases of the junction left unmatched. CDR1 is DFQATT, CDR2 SNEGSKA, per germline (reference sequence). This CDR3 region has 15 residues.

The V and J genes are TRBV5-1 and TRBJ1-2; tentatively, D is TRBD1 (5 bases). V was cut by 4 bases and J by 6 bases, with 13 bases left in between. Germline-derived CDR1 and CDR2 are SGHRS and YFSETQ. CDR3 length: 13 amino acids. CDR3 sequence: CASSPGQRNGYTF. DNA of the CDR3: TGCGCCAGCAGCCCCGGACAAAGGAATGGCTACACCTTC.

This clone was observed a handful of times. The J gene is TRBJ2-6, the V gene TRBV19; a weak D match, TRBD1 (6 bases). The CDR3 sequence is 15 residues long. V lost 4 bases, J lost 4 bases, and 11 bases lay in between. In germline, CDR1 is LNHDA, CDR2 SQIVND (reference sequence). The CDR3 DNA sequence: TGTGCCAGTAGTACACAGGGCTCCGGGGCCAACGTCCTGACTTTC. It codes for CASSTQGSGANVLTF.

The V call is TRBV29-1, the J call TRBJ1-1; 8 nucleotides align to TRBD1. Germline V CDR1 and CDR2: SQVTM, ANQGSEA. The CDR3 covers 12 residues. V gave up 6 bases and J gave up 4 bases; unmatched junction bases: 4. The CDR3 is CSVDRDGTEAFF. The DNA for the CDR3 is TGCAGCGTGGACAGGGACGGCACTGAAGCTTTCTTT.

This clone turned up a few times. This sequence joins TRBV5-1 and TRBJ1-3; 9 bases are shared with TRBD1. Germline V CDR1 and CDR2: SGHRS, YFSETQ. The CDR3 length is 18 residues. After removal of 4 bases from V and 4 bases from J, the junction contained 15 bases not matched to a gene. CDR3 in amino acids: CASSPGTGNSASGNTIYF. CDR3 DNA sequence: TGCGCCAGCAGCCCGGGGACAGGGAACTCGGCGAGCGGAAACACCATATATTTT.

This CDR3 reads CASSLGRVGQPQHF. For the CDR3, the DNA is TGTGCCAGCAGCTTGGGCAGGGTTGGACAGCCCCAGCATTTT. The chain links TRBV5-6 to TRBJ1-5, with a tentative D call TRBD1 (5 bases). Per the germline V gene, CDR1 is SGHDT and CDR2 is YYEEEE. Trimming removed 0 bases at V and 7 bases at J, with 11 bases between. This CDR3 has 14 residues.

This chain links TRBV7-2 with TRBJ2-4, with 7 bases matching TRBD1. The J segment lost 0 bases and the V segment lost 5 bases, leaving 7 bases of the junction unmatched. Looked up from germline, CDR1 is SGHTA and CDR2 is FQGNSA. CDR3 length: 16 amino acids. CDR3 in DNA: TGTGCCAGCAGCAAACGGGACAGTTTAGCCAAAAACATTCAGTACTTC. Protein: CASSKRDSLAKNIQYF. The whole variable domain, filled in from reference TRBV7-2 and TRBJ2-4, reads GAGVSQSPSNKVTEKGKDVELRCDPISGHTALYWYRQSLGQGLEFLIYFQGNSAPDKSGLPSDRFSAERTGGSVSTLTIQRTQQEDSAVYLCASSKRDSLAKNIQYFGAGTRLSVL.

The chain couples TRBV5-1 to TRBJ2-2; D is perhaps TRBD2 (6 bases). V was shortened by 0 bases and J by 7 bases, with 22 bases between the two germline ends. This CDR3 spans 18 amino acids. Germline CDR1 is SGHRS and CDR2 is YFSETQ. For the CDR3, the DNA is TGCGCCAGCAGCTTGGATATACCGGGTAGACTAGTCGGCGGGGAGCTGTTTTTT. This codes for CASSLDIPGRLVGGELFF.

The V gene is TRBV15, the J gene TRBJ2-7; perhaps TRBD2 as D (6 bases). V dropped 1 base and J dropped 1 base, with 11 bases sitting between them. This CDR3 spans 15 amino acids. Germline CDR1 reads LNHNV; CDR2 reads YYDKDF (reference sequence). The CDR3 DNA sequence: TGTGCCACCAGCAGAGCTCGGGGGACGTCCTACGAGCAGTACTTC. Protein: CATSRARGTSYEQYF.

Of note for this clone: The same CDR3 also results from other DNA sequences found in this sample. The CDR3 loop reads CASSLAGGSNQPQHF. CDR3 sequence (DNA): TGTGCCAGCAGCTTAGCAGGGGGTAGCAATCAGCCCCAGCATTTT. The chain recombines TRBV7-9 with TRBJ1-5; maybe TRBD1 (6 bases). Trimming pared 0 bases from V and 0 bases from J, leaving 6 bases between. This CDR3 spans 15 amino acids. Germline lookup yields CDR1 SEHNR and CDR2 FQNEAQ (reference sequence).

The CDR3 sequence is CASSYFDRGTQYF. In DNA, the CDR3 is TGTGCCAGCAGTTACTTCGACAGGGGGACGCAGTATTTT. This chain connects TRBV6-5 to TRBJ2-3; the match to TRBD1 covers 9 bases. The V and J ends lost 1 base and 9 bases, in that order; junction bases with no gene match: 2. The CDR3 loop spans 13 amino acids. The germline V gene encodes CDR1 MNHEY and CDR2 SVGAGI.

J is TRBJ2-1 and V is TRBV12-3 or TRBV12-4, with 7 nucleotides matching TRBD2. V lost 5 bases, J lost 8 bases, and 3 bases stayed unmatched. The CDR3 is 12 amino acids. This CDR3 reads CASSPGLYEQFF. The CDR3 region has the DNA TGTGCCAGCAGTCCGGGACTATATGAGCAGTTCTTC.